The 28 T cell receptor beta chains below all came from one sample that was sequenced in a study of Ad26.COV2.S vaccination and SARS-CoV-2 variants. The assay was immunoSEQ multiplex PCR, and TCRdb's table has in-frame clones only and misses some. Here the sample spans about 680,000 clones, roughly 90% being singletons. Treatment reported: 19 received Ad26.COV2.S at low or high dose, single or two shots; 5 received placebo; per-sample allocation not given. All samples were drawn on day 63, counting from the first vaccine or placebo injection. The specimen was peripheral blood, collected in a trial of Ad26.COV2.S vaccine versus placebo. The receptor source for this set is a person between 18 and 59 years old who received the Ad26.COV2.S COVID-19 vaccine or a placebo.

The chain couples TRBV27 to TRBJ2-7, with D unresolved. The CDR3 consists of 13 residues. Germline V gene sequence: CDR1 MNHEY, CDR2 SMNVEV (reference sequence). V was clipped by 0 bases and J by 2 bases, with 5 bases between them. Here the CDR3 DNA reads TGTGCCAGCAGTTTATCGATCCCCTACGAGCAGTACTTC. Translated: CASSLSIPYEQYF.

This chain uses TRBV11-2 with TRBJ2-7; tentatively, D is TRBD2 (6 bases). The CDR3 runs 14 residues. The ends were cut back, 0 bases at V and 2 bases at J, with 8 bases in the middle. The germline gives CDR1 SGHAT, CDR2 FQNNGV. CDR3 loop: CASSLDLAAYEQYF. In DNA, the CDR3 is TGTGCCAGCAGCTTAGATTTAGCGGCCTACGAGCAGTACTTC. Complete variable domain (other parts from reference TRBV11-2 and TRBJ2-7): EAGVAQSPRYKIIEKRQSVAFWCNPISGHATLYWYQQILGQGPKLLIQFQNNGVVDDSQLPKDRFSAERLKGVDSTLKIQPAKLEDSAVYLCASSLDLAAYEQYFGPGTRLTVT.

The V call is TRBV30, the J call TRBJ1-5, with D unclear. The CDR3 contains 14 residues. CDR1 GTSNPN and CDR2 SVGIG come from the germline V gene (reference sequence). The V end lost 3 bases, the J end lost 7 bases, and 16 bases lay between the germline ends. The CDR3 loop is CAWSVSSLGQPQHF. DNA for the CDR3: TGTGCCTGGAGCGTTAGCAGTTTAGGACAGCCCCAGCATTTT. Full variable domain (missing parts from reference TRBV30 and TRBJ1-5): SQTIHQWPATLVQPVGSPLSLECTVEGTSNPNLYWYRQAAGRGLQLLFYSVGIGQISSEVPQNLSASRPQDRQFILSSKKLLLSDSGFYLCAWSVSSLGQPQHFGDGTRLSIL.

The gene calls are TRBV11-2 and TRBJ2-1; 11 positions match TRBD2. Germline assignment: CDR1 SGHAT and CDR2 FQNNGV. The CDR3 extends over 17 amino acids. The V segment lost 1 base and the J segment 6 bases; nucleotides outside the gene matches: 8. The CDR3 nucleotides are TGTGCCAGCAGCTTAGGTGGACTAGCGGGTCCCCTCAATGAGCAGTTCTTC. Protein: CASSLGGLAGPLNEQFF.

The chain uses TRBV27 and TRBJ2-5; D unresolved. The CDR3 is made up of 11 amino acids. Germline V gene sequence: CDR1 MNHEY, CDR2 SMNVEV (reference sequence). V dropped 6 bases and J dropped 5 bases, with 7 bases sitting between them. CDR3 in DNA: TGTGCCAGCAGAAAAGGGGAGACCCAGTACTTC. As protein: CASRKGETQYF.

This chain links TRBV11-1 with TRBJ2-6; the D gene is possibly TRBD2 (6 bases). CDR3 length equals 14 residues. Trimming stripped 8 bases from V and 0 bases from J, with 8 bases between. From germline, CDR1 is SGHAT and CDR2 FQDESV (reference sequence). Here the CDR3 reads CASGRYSGANVLTF. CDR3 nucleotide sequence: TGTGCCAGCGGGAGGTACTCTGGGGCCAACGTCCTGACTTTC.

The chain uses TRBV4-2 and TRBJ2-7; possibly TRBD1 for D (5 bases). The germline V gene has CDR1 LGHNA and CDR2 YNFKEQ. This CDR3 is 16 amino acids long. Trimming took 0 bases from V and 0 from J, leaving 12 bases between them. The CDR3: CASSQDGSGFSYEQYF. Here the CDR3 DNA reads TGTGCCAGCAGCCAAGATGGGTCAGGGTTCTCCTACGAGCAGTACTTC.

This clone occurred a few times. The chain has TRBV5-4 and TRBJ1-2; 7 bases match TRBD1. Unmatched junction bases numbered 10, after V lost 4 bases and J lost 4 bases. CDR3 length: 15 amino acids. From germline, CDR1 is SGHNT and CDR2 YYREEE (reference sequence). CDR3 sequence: CASSHPLWDSYGYTF. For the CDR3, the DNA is TGTGCCAGCAGCCACCCACTTTGGGACAGCTATGGCTACACCTTC. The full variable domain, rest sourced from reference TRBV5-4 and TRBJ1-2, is ETGVTQSPTHLIKTRGQQVTLRCSSQSGHNTVSWYQQALGQGPQFIFQYYREEENGRGNFPPRFSGLQFPNYSSELNVNALELDDSALYLCASSHPLWDSYGYTFGSGTRLTVV.

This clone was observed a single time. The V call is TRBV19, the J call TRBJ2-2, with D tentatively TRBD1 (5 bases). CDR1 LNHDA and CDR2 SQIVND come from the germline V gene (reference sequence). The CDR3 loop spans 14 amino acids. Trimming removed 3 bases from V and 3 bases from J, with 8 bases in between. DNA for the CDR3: TGTGCCAGTAGTATGTTCAGGGACACCGGGGAGCTGTTTTTT. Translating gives CASSMFRDTGELFF.

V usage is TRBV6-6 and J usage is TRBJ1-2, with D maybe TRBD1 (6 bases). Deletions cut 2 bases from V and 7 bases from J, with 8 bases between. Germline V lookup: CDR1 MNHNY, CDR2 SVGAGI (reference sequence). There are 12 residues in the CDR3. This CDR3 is CASSYAGVGYTF. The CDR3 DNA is TGTGCCAGCAGTTACGCAGGGGTTGGCTACACCTTC.

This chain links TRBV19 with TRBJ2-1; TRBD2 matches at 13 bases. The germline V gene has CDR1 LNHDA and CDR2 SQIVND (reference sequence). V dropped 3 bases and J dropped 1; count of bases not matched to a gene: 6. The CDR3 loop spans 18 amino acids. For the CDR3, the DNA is TGTGCCAGTAGTATTGGACTAGCGGGAGCGGTGTCCTACAATGAGCAGTTCTTC. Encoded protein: CASSIGLAGAVSYNEQFF. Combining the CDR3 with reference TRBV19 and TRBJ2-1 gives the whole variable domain DGGITQSPKYLFRKEGQNVTLSCEQNLNHDAMYWYRQDPGQGLRLIYYSQIVNDFQKGDIAEGYSVSREKKESFPLTVTSAQKNPTAFYLCASSIGLAGAVSYNEQFFGPGTRLTVL.

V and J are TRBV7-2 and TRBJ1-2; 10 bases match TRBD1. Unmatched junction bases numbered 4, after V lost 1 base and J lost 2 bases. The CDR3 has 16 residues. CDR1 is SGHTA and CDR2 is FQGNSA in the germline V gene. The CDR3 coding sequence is TGTGCCAGCAGCTTAGGGGGACAGGGGCGGAACTATGGCTACACCTTC. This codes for CASSLGGQGRNYGYTF.

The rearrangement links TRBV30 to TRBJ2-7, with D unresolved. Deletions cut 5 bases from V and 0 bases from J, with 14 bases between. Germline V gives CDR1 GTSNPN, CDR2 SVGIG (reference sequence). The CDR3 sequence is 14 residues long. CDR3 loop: CAWAQKGSSYEQYF. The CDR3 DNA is TGTGCCTGGGCACAGAAAGGTAGCTCCTACGAGCAGTACTTC. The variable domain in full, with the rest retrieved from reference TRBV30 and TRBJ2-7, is SQTIHQWPATLVQPVGSPLSLECTVEGTSNPNLYWYRQAAGRGLQLLFYSVGIGQISSEVPQNLSASRPQDRQFILSSKKLLLSDSGFYLCAWAQKGSSYEQYFGPGTRLTVT.

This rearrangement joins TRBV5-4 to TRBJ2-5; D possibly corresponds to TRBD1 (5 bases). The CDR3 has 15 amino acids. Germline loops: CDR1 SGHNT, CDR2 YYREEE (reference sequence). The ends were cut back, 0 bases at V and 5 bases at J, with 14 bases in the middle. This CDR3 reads CASSLDRTPGETQYF. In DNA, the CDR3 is TGTGCCAGCAGCTTGGACAGGACCCCCGGGGAGACCCAGTACTTC.

CDR3 region: CASSMRRPENSPLHF. The CDR3 coding sequence is TGTGCCAGTAGTATGCGCAGGCCAGAAAATTCACCCCTCCACTTT. The V gene is TRBV19, the J gene TRBJ1-6; no clear D gene. The germline CDR1 and CDR2 sequences are LNHDA and SQIVND (reference sequence). The CDR3 spans 15 residues. V lost 3 bases to trimming and J lost 7 bases, with 13 bases between them.

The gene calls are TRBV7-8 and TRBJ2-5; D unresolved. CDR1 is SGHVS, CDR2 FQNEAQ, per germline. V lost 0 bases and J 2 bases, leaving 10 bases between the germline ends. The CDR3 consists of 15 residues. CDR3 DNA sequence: TGTGCCAGCAGCTTAGCGCGACCGAGGCAAGAGACCCAGTACTTC. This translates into CASSLARPRQETQYF.

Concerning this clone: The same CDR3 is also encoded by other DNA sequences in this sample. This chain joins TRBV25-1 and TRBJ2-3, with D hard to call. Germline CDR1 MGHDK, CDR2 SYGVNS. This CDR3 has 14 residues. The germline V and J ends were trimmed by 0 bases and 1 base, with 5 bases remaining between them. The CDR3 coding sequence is TGTGCCAGCAGTGAATATCTAGGCACAGATACGCAGTATTTT. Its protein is CASSEYLGTDTQYF. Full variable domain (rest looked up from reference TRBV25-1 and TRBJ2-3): EADIYQTPRYLVIGTGKKITLECSQTMGHDKMYWYQQDPGMELHLIHYSYGVNSTEKGDLSSESTVSRIRTEHFPLTLESARPSHTSQYLCASSEYLGTDTQYFGPGTRLTVL.

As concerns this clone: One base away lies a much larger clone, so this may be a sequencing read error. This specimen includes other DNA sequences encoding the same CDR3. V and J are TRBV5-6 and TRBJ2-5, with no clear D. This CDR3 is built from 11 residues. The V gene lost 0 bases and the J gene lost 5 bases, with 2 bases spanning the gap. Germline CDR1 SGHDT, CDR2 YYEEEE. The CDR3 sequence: CASSLAETQYF. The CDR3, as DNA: TGTGCCAGCAGCTTGGCTGAGACCCAGTACTTC.

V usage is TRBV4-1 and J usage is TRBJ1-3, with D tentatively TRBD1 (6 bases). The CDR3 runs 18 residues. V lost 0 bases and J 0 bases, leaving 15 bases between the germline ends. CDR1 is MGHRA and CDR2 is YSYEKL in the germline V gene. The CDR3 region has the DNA TGCGCCAGCAGCCAAGATGGGAGGGGGGCAAGCTCTGGAAACACCATATATTTT. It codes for CASSQDGRGASSGNTIYF.

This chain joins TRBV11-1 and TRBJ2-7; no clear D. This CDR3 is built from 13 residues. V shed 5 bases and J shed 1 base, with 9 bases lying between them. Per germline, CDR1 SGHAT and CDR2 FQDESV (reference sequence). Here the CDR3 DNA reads TGTGCCAGCAGCATCAGTGGTTCCTACGAGCAGTACTTC. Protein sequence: CASSISGSYEQYF.

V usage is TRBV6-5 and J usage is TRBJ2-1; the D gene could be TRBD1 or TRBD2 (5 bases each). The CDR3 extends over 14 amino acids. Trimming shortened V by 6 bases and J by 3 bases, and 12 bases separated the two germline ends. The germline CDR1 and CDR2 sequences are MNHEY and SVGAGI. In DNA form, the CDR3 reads TGTGCCAGCAGGGGGGACGTTTTCTACAATGAGCAGTTCTTC. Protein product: CASRGDVFYNEQFF.

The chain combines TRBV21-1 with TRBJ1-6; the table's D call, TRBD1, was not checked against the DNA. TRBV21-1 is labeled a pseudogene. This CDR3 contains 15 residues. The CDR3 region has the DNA TGTGCCAGCAGCTTGTCGGACAGGGACGGTTCACCCCTCCACTTT. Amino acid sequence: CASSLSDRDGSPLHF.

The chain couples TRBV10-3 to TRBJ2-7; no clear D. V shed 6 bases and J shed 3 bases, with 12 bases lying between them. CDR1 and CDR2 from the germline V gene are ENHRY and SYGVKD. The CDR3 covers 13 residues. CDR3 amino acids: CAIRAGPDYEQYF. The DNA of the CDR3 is TGTGCCATCAGGGCCGGCCCGGACTACGAGCAGTACTTC.

The CDR3 nucleotides are TGTGCCACCAGCAAGCGGGAAAGCTCCTACAATGAGCAGTTCTTC. Translation gives CATSKRESSYNEQFF. V is TRBV24-1 and J is TRBJ2-1; 7 nucleotides match TRBD2. The CDR3 has 15 residues. Trimming took 7 bases from V and 0 from J; bases not matched to a gene: 5. Germline V lookup: CDR1 KGHDR, CDR2 SFDVKD.

The CDR3 DNA follows: TGTGCCACCAGTGATTGGACAGGATACAATGAGCAGTTCTTC. It is translated as CATSDWTGYNEQFF. The chain carries TRBV24-1 and TRBJ2-1, with 7 bases aligning to TRBD1. With V trimmed by 2 bases and J by 4 bases, 1 base remained unmatched. Germline V gene data show CDR1 as KGHDR and CDR2 as SFDVKD. The CDR3 contains 14 residues.

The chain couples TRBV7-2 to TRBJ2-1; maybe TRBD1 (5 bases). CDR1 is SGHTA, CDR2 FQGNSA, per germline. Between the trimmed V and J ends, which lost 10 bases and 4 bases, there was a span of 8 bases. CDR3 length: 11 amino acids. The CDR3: CATSGYNEQFF. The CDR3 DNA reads TGTGCCACCTCAGGGTACAATGAGCAGTTCTTC.

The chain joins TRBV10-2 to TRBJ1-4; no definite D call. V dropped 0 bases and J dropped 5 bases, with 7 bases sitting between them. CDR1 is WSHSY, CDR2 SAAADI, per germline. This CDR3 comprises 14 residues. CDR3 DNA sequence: TGCGCCAGCAGTGAGTCGGCGGGAAATGAAAAACTGTTTTTT. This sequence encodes CASSESAGNEKLFF.

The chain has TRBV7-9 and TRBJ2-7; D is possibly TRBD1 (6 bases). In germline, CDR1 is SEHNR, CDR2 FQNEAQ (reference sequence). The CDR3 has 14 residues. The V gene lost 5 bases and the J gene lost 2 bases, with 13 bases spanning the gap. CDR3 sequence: CASSVTGTPYEQYF. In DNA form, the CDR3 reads TGTGCCAGCAGCGTAACAGGGACCCCCTACGAGCAGTACTTC.